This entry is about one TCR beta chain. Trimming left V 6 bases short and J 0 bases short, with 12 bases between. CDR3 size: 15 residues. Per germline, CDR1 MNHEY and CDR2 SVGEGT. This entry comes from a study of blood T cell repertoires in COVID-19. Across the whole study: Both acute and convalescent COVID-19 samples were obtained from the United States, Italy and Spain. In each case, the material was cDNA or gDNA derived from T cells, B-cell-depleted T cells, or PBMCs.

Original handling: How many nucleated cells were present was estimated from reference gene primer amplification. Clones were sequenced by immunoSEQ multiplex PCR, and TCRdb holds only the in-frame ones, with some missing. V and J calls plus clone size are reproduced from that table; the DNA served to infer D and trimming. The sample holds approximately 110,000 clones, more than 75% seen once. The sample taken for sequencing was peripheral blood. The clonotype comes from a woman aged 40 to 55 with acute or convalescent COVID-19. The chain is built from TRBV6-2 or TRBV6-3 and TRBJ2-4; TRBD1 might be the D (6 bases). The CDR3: CASSPQGQAKNIQYF. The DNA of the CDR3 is TGTGCCAGCAGCCCACAGGGTCAAGCCAAAAACATTCAGTACTTC.